The source of this TCR beta chain is a study of OX40 agonist ivuxolimab in advanced cancers. Sequenced by immunoSEQ multiplex PCR; TCRdb stores in-frame clones only, minus some. The data contain tens of thousands of clones, around 78% of them singletons. The germline V and J ends were trimmed by 7 bases and 2 bases, with 6 bases remaining between them. Germline V gene lookup returns CDR1 MNHNY and CDR2 SVGAGI (reference sequence). CDR3 size: 12 residues. The chain combines TRBV6-6 with TRBJ1-5, with D hard to call. The TCR originated in an adult with an advanced solid tumor such as melanoma, head and neck, liver or kidney cancer. Sequencing was performed on CD4+ or CD8+ T cells sorted from blood, taken in a trial of the OX40 agonist ivuxolimab. The CDR3 is CASTQGNQPQHF. The CDR3 DNA follows: TGTGCCAGCACCCAGGGCAATCAGCCCCAGCATTTT.